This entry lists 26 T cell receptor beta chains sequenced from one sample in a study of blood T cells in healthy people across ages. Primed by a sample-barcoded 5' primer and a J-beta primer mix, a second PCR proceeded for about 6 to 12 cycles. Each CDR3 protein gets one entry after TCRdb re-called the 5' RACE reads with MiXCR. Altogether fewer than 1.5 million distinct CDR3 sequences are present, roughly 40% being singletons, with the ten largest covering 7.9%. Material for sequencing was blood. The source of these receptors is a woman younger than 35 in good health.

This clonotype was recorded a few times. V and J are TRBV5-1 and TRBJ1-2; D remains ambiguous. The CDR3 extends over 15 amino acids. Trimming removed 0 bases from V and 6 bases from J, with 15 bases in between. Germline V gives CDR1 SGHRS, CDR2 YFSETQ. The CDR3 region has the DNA TGCGCCAGCAGCTTGGAGCAGACCTCTGGGGATGGCTACACCTTC. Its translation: CASSLEQTSGDGYTF.

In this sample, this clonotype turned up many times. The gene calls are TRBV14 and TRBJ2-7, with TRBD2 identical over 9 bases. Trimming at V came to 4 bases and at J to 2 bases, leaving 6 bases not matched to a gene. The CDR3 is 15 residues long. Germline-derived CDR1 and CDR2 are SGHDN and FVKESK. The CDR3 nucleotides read TGTGCCAGCAGCCTTGGACTAGCGCCCACCTACGAGCAGTACTTC. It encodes CASSLGLAPTYEQYF.

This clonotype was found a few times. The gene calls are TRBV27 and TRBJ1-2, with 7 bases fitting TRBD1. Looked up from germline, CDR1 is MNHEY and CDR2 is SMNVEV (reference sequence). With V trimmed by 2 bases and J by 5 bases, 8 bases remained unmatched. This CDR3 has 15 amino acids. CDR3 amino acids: CASSLQAGGGYGYTF. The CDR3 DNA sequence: TGTGCCAGCAGTTTACAGGCAGGGGGGGGATATGGCTACACCTTC.

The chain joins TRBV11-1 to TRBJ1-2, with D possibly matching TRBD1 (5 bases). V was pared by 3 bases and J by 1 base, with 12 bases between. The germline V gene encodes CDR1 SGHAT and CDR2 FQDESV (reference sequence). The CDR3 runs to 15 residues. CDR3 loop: CASSFDGTDNYGYTF. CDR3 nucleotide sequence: TGTGCCAGCAGCTTCGACGGGACGGATAACTATGGCTACACCTTC.

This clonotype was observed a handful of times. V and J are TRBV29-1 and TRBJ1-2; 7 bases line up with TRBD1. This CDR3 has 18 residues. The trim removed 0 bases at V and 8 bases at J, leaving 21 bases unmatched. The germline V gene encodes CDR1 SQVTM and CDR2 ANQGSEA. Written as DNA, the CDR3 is TGCAGCGTTGAAGATATGGATGGAGGGACAGCCCCTGTGTACGGCTACACCTTC. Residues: CSVEDMDGGTAPVYGYTF.

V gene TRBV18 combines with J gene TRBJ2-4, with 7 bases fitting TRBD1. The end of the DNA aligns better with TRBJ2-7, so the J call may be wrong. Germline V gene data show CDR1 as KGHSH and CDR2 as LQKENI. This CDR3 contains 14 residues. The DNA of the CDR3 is TGTGCCAGCTCGAACCAGGGGGTGAGGGACGAGCAGTACTTC. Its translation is CASSNQGVRDEQYF.

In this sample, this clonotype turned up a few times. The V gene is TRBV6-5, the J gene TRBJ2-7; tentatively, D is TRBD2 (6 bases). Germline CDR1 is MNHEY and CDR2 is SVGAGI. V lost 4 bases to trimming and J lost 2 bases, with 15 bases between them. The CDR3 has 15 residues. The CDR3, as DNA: TGTGCCAGCAGTTCGCGGGGACGGACTACCTACGAGCAGTACTTC. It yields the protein CASSSRGRTTYEQYF.

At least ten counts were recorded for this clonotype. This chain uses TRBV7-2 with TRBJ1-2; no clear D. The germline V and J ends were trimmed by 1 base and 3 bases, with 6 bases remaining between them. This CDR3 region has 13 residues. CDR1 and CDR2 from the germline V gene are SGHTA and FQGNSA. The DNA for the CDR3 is TGTGCCAGCAGCTTAGAGCGCCACTATGGCTACACCTTC. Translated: CASSLERHYGYTF.

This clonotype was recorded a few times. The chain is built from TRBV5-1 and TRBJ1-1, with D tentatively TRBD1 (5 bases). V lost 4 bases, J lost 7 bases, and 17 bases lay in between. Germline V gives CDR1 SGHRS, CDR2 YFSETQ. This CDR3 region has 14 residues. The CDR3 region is CASSARTGPSEAFF. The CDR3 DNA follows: TGCGCCAGCAGCGCCCGGACGGGGCCAAGTGAAGCTTTCTTT.

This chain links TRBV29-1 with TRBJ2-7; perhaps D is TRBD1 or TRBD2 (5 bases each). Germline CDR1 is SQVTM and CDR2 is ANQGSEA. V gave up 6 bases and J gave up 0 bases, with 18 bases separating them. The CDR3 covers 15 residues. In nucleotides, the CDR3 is TGCAGCGTACCCACCGGGACGGGGAGCTCCTACGAGCAGTACTTC. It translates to CSVPTGTGSSYEQYF.

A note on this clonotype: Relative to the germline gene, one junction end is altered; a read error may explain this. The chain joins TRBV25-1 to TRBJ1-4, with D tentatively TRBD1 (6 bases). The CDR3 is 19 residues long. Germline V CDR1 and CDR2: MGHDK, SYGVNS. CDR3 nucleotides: TGTGCCAGCAGTGAATATATAGCCCCGTCGGGCAGGGGCGATGAAAATCTGTTTTTT. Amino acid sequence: CASSEYIAPSGRGDENLFF.

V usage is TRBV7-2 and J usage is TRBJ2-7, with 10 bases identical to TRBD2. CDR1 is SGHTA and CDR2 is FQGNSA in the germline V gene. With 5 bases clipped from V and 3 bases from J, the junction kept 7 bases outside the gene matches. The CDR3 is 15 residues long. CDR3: CASSPGLAAYYEQYF. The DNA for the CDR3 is TGTGCCAGCAGCCCTGGACTAGCGGCCTACTACGAGCAGTACTTC.

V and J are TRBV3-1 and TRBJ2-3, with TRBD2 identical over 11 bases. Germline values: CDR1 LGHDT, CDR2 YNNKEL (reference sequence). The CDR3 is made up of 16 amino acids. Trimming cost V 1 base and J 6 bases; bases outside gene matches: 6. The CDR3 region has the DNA TGTGCCAGCAGCCAAGCTAGCGGGAGGAAGGCGGATACGCAGTATTTT. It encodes CASSQASGRKADTQYF.

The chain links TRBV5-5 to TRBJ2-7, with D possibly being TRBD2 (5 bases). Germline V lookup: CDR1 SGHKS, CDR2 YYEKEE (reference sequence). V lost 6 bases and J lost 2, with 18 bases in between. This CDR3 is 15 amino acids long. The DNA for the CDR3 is TGTGCCAGCAACCCCTCCGCCCGGGATCCCTACGAGCAGTACTTC. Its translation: CASNPSARDPYEQYF.

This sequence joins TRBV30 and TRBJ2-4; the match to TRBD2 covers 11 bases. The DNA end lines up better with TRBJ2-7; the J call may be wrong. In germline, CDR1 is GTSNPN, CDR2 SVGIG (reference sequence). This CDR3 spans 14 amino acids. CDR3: CAWSSGTSGYEQYF. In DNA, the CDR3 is TGTGCCTGGAGTTCGGGGACTAGCGGCTACGAGCAGTACTTC.

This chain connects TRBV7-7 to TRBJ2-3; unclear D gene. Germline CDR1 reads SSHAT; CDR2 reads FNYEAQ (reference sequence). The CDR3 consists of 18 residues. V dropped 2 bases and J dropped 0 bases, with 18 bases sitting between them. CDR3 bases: TGTGCCAGCAGCTTAAGGGCGGCAGGAGAGACTAGCACAGATACGCAGTATTTT. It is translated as CASSLRAAGETSTDTQYF.

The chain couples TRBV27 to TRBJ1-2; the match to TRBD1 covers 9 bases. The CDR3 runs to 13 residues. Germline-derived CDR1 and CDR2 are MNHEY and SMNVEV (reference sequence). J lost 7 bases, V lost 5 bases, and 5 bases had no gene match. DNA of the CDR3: TGTGCCAGCAGTCTCCGGACAGGGGCTGGCTACACCTTC. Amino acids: CASSLRTGAGYTF.

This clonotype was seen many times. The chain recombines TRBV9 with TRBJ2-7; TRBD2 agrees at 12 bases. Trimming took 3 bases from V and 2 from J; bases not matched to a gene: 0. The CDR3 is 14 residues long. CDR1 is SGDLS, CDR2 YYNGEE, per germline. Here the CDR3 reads CASSASGGAYEQYF. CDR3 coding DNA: TGTGCCAGCAGCGCTAGCGGGGGGGCCTACGAGCAGTACTTC.

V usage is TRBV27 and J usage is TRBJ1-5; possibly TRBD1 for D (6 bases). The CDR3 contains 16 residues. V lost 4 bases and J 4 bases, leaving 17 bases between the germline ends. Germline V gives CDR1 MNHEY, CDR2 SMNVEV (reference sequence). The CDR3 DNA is TGTGCCAGCAGTTCGGGGGCCTCCCCCAGGAATCAGCCCCAGCATTTT. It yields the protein CASSSGASPRNQPQHF.

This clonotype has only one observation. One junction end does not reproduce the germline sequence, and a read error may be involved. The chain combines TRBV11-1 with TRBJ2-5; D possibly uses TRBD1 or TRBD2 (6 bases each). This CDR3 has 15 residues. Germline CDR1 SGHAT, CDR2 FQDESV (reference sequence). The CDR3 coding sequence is TGTGCCAGCAGCTTAGCGGGGGGCGGTGGAGAGATCCAGTACTTC. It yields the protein CASSLAGGGGEIQYF.

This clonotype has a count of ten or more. In nucleotides, the CDR3 is TGCAGCGTTGCCGGGGGGCTGGGGCAGCCCCAGCATTTT. The encoded protein is CSVAGGLGQPQHF. The J gene is TRBJ1-5, the V gene TRBV29-1; a possible D gene is TRBD1 (6 bases). CDR1 is SQVTM and CDR2 is ANQGSEA in the germline V gene. The length of the CDR3 is 13 residues. V was trimmed by 4 bases and J by 7 bases, leaving 14 bases between them.

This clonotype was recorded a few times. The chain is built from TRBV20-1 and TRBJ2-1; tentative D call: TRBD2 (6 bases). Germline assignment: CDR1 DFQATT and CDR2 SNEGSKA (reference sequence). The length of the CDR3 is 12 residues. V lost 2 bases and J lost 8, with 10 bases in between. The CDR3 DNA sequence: TGCAGTGCTAGACCACTAGCCTATGAGCAGTTCTTC. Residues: CSARPLAYEQFF.

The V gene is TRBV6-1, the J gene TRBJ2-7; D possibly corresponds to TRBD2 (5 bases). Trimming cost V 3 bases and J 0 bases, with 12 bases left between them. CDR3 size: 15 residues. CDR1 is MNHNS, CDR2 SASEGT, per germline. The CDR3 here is CASSEEDGSSYEQYF. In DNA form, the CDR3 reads TGTGCCAGCAGTGAGGAGGACGGATCCTCCTACGAGCAGTACTTC.

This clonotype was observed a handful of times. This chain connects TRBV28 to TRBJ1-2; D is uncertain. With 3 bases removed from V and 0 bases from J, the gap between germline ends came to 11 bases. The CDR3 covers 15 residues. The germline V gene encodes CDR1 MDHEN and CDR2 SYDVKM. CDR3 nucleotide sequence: TGTGCCAGCAGTTTTCGAACCGGAGCTAACTATGGCTACACCTTC. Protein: CASSFRTGANYGYTF.

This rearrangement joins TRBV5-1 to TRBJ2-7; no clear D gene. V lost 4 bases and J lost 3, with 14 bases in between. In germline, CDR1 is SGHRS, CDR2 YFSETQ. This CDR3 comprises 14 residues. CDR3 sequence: CASSMGSGSYEQYF. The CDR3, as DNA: TGCGCCAGCAGCATGGGAAGTGGAAGCTACGAGCAGTACTTC.

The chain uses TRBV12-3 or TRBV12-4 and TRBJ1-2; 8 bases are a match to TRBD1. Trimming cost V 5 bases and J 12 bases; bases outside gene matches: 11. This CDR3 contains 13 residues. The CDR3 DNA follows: TGTGCCAGCAGTCCGAACCCCCAGGGGGCCAACACCTTC. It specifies CASSPNPQGANTF.